Presented here are 31 T cell receptor beta chains from one specimen sequenced in a study of control samples from healthy donors and cancer patients. Produced via immunoSEQ multiplex PCR; TCRdb's table is partial and in-frame only. The table shows more than 50,000 clones, with approximately 91% occurring only once. Material: blood. The origin of the receptors is a man aged 45-65 years in good health.

As DNA, the CDR3 is TGTGCCAGCAGTGAAACCCACGGCCAGCCCCAGCATTTT. This codes for CASSETHGQPQHF. J is TRBJ1-5 and V is TRBV6-1; D is uncertain. The CDR3 spans 13 residues. The ends were cut back, 2 bases at V and 7 bases at J, with 9 bases in the middle. Germline values: CDR1 MNHNS, CDR2 SASEGT.

The V gene is TRBV2, the J gene TRBJ1-1; no reliable D call. This CDR3 contains 13 residues. The V gene's germline CDR1 is SNHLY and CDR2 FYNNEI. V lost 7 bases and J lost 10, with 19 bases in between. CDR3 residues: CASKGPPGSLAFF. The CDR3 DNA is TGTGCCAGCAAAGGCCCCCCCGGTTCGCTAGCTTTCTTT.

This clone appeared once. The DNA of the CDR3 is TGTGCCAGCAGCTTCGGGACTAGCGGGAGCACCGGGGAGCTGTTTTTT. Translated, it gives CASSFGTSGSTGELFF. The chain carries TRBV7-6 and TRBJ2-2; 14 nucleotides align to TRBD2. Germline V gene data show CDR1 as SGHVS and CDR2 as FNYEAQ. V was pared by 3 bases and J by 4 bases, with 1 base of the junction left unmatched. The CDR3 covers 16 residues.

The V call is TRBV27, the J call TRBJ1-5; 7 bases fit TRBD1. With 3 bases clipped from V and 0 bases from J, the junction kept 2 bases outside the gene matches. The germline V gene encodes CDR1 MNHEY and CDR2 SMNVEV (reference sequence). This CDR3 comprises 15 residues. The CDR3 nucleotides are TGTGCCAGCAGTTTGACAGGGCATAGCAATCAGCCCCAGCATTTT. It yields the protein CASSLTGHSNQPQHF.

The sample holds a few counts of this clone. This chain uses TRBV5-5 with TRBJ2-3, with 7 nucleotides matching TRBD2. Trimming took 6 bases from V and 7 from J; bases not matched to a gene: 17. Germline-derived CDR1 and CDR2 are SGHKS and YYEKEE (reference sequence). The CDR3 contains 16 residues. CDR3 amino acids: CASNTAASGREYTQYF. The CDR3 DNA sequence: TGTGCCAGCAACACGGCGGCTAGCGGACGAGAATATACGCAGTATTTT. The full variable domain, rest sourced from reference TRBV5-5 and TRBJ2-3, is DAGVTQSPTHLIKTRGQQVTLRCSPISGHKSVSWYQQVLGQGPQFIFQYYEKEERGRGNFPDRFSARQFPNYSSELNVNALLLGDSALYLCASNTAASGREYTQYFGPGTRLTVL.

J is TRBJ2-7 and V is TRBV12-3 or TRBV12-4; 7 positions match TRBD1. This CDR3 region has 13 residues. V lost 6 bases and J lost 1; bases outside the gene matches: 3. As DNA, the CDR3 is TGTGCCAGCAGGGGACAGACTTCCTACGAGCAGTACTTC. Translating gives CASRGQTSYEQYF.

The J gene is TRBJ1-1, the V gene TRBV5-1; TRBD1 aligns across 7 bases. The CDR3 sequence is 16 residues long. Losses at the gene ends were 0 bases for V and 0 bases for J; bases not matched to a gene: 5. Germline V gene lookup returns CDR1 SGHRS and CDR2 YFSETQ. The CDR3 here is CASSLATGWVNTEAFF. As DNA, the CDR3 is TGCGCCAGCAGCTTGGCGACAGGGTGGGTGAACACTGAAGCTTTCTTT. Full variable domain (missing parts from reference TRBV5-1 and TRBJ1-1): KAGVTQTPRYLIKTRGQQVTLSCSPISGHRSVSWYQQTPGQGLQFLFEYFSETQRNKGNFPGRFSGRQFSNSRSEMNVSTLELGDSALYLCASSLATGWVNTEAFFGQGTRLTVV.

The V and J genes are TRBV18 and TRBJ2-6, with D perhaps given as TRBD1 or TRBD2 (6 bases each). Trimming removed 1 base at V and 2 bases at J, with 15 bases between. Germline V gene sequence: CDR1 KGHSH, CDR2 LQKENI. The CDR3 extends over 18 amino acids. The CDR3 is CASSPQRQGRTGANVLTF. CDR3 coding DNA: TGTGCCAGCTCACCACAAAGGCAGGGGAGGACTGGGGCCAACGTCCTGACTTTC.

This clone has a single count. This chain connects TRBV28 to TRBJ2-1; no clear D gene. V lost 7 bases to trimming and J lost 2 bases, with 9 bases between them. This CDR3 comprises 13 residues. In germline, CDR1 is MDHEN, CDR2 SYDVKM. The CDR3 bases are TGTGCCAGCATCCACGGTACCTACAATGAGCAGTTCTTC. It encodes CASIHGTYNEQFF.

The DNA of the CDR3 is TGTGCCAGCTCACCACGTGAACAGCCTAATTCACCCCTCCACTTT. This translates into CASSPREQPNSPLHF. V usage is TRBV18 and J usage is TRBJ1-6, with D unresolved. Germline V CDR1 and CDR2: KGHSH, LQKENI. Trimming took off 1 base at V and 6 bases at J, with 10 bases between the two ends. The CDR3 is made up of 15 amino acids.

The V and J genes are TRBV3-1 (or the pseudogene TRBV3-2) and TRBJ2-1; 12 bases are a match to TRBD2. CDR3 length: 14 amino acids. Germline trimming cut 4 bases from V and 8 bases from J; bases unmatched to any gene: 3. Germline V gives CDR1 LGHDT, CDR2 YNNKEL (reference sequence). Here the CDR3 reads CASSRTSGIYEQFF. The CDR3 DNA follows: TGTGCCAGCAGCCGGACTAGCGGGATCTATGAGCAGTTCTTC.

The chain couples TRBV6-1 to TRBJ2-7, with a tentative D call TRBD1 (5 bases). Trimming pared 0 bases from V and 0 bases from J, leaving 9 bases between. Per germline, CDR1 MNHNS and CDR2 SASEGT. This CDR3 spans 15 amino acids. The CDR3, as DNA: TGTGCCAGCAGTGAAGCCTACAGGTCCTCCTACGAGCAGTACTTC. It specifies CASSEAYRSSYEQYF.

The rearrangement uses TRBV10-3 and TRBJ1-1; 9 nucleotides match TRBD1. J gave up 4 bases and V 10 bases, and 7 bases lay outside the gene matches. This CDR3 comprises 13 residues. The germline gives CDR1 ENHRY, CDR2 SYGVKD. CDR3 DNA sequence: TGTGCCACCGCTGGACAGGGGCGCACTGAAGCTTTCTTT. This translates into CATAGQGRTEAFF.

The V call is TRBV7-2, the J call TRBJ2-1; 7 bases fit TRBD2. The CDR3 loop spans 15 amino acids. V dropped 3 bases and J dropped 6; count of bases not matched to a gene: 8. Per germline, CDR1 SGHTA and CDR2 FQGNSA. CDR3 sequence (DNA): TGTGCCAGCAGCTTTGAGGGAGGGCCCTTCAATGAGCAGTTCTTC. This gives the protein CASSFEGGPFNEQFF.

The chain carries TRBV12-3 or TRBV12-4 and TRBJ1-2; D gene ambiguous. The CDR3 loop spans 13 amino acids. Trimming shortened V by 5 bases and J by 1 base, and 8 bases separated the two germline ends. The chain's CDR3 is CASSLGFNYGYTF. CDR3 DNA: TGTGCCAGCAGTCTGGGTTTTAACTATGGCTACACCTTC.

The chain couples TRBV28 to TRBJ1-3; the D gene is possibly TRBD1 (5 bases). Germline V gives CDR1 MDHEN, CDR2 SYDVKM. The CDR3 runs 16 residues. V lost 9 bases and J 5 bases, leaving 23 bases between the germline ends. CDR3 sequence reads: CASSVIQGRDRNTIYF. DNA for the CDR3: TGTGCCAGTTCTGTGATCCAGGGTAGAGATAGAAACACCATATATTTT.

For the CDR3, the DNA is TGTGCCAGCAGCTTGACAACCTACGAGCAGTACTTC. It yields the protein CASSLTTYEQYF. This chain uses TRBV7-9 with TRBJ2-7, with no clear D. CDR1 SEHNR and CDR2 FQNEAQ come from the germline V gene (reference sequence). Trimming stripped 3 bases from V and 2 bases from J, with 5 bases between. This CDR3 contains 12 residues.

This chain links TRBV14 with TRBJ1-4; D remains unclear. Per germline, CDR1 SGHDN and CDR2 FVKESK. CDR3 length: 11 residues. The V end lost 5 bases, the J end lost 11 bases, and 9 bases lay between the germline ends. The CDR3 DNA is TGTGCCAGCAGCTATAGGAGGAAACTGTTTTTT. Its protein product is CASSYRRKLFF.

For the CDR3, the DNA is TGTGCCAGCAGCGCCCGGACAGGACAAGAGACCCAGTACTTC. Residues: CASSARTGQETQYF. This chain joins TRBV9 and TRBJ2-5; TRBD1 matches 7 bases. The CDR3 is 14 residues long. After removal of 3 bases from V and 2 bases from J, the junction contained 4 bases not matched to a gene. The germline V gene has CDR1 SGDLS and CDR2 YYNGEE.

V gene TRBV29-1 combines with J gene TRBJ1-2; perhaps TRBD1 as D (6 bases). CDR1 SQVTM and CDR2 ANQGSEA come from the germline V gene. The length of the CDR3 is 14 residues. Trimming stripped 2 bases from V and 4 bases from J, with 14 bases between. The CDR3 DNA follows: TGCAGCGTTGAAAAGGGGGACGGAACCTATGGCTACACCTTC. Translated: CSVEKGDGTYGYTF.

In its sample, this clone was seen once. The J gene is TRBJ1-4, the V gene TRBV2; D gene ambiguous. The V gene lost 3 bases and the J gene lost 10 bases, with 9 bases spanning the gap. Germline V CDR1 and CDR2: SNHLY, FYNNEI. The CDR3 is 12 residues long. CDR3 DNA: TGTGCCAGCAGTGATGGAGCGGGAAAACTGTTTTTT. Encoded protein: CASSDGAGKLFF.

The CDR3: CASSHKGQGTRWHYGYTF. The DNA for the CDR3 is TGCGCCAGCAGTCATAAAGGACAGGGGACGAGATGGCACTATGGCTACACCTTC. The chain combines TRBV23-1 with TRBJ1-2, with 9 bases identical to TRBD1. TRBV23-1 is an open reading frame, and its role is uncertain. Trimming cost V 3 bases and J 3 bases; bases outside gene matches: 14. The CDR3 runs 18 residues.

The chain has TRBV19 and TRBJ1-5; a weak D match, TRBD1 (6 bases). CDR1 and CDR2 (germline): LNHDA, SQIVND (reference sequence). The V and J ends lost 10 bases and 1 base respectively, with 14 bases between them. The CDR3 extends over 14 amino acids. The CDR3 is CATLPGESNQPQHF. DNA of the CDR3: TGTGCCACCCTTCCAGGGGAGAGCAATCAGCCCCAGCATTTT.

The J gene is TRBJ2-7, the V gene TRBV5-5; D uncertain. The germline V gene encodes CDR1 SGHKS and CDR2 YYEKEE (reference sequence). The CDR3 has 14 amino acids. The V and J ends lost 3 bases and 2 bases respectively, with 12 bases between them. The CDR3 coding sequence is TGTGCCAGCAGCTGGTCTCAGGAACCCTACGAGCAGTACTTC. Amino acid sequence: CASSWSQEPYEQYF.

This rearrangement joins TRBV6-5 to TRBJ2-7, with D possibly matching TRBD2 (6 bases). Trimming cost V 7 bases and J 2 bases, with 18 bases left between them. The germline V gene has CDR1 MNHEY and CDR2 SVGAGI. This CDR3 region has 15 residues. The CDR3 DNA follows: TGTGCCAGCATGAGGGGCGGGAACTTACCCTACGAGCAGTACTTC. This codes for CASMRGGNLPYEQYF.

The sample holds a few counts of this clone. The chain joins TRBV9 to TRBJ2-1; 9 bases match TRBD2. Unmatched junction bases numbered 6, after V lost 3 bases and J lost 5 bases. The CDR3 runs 15 residues. CDR1 and CDR2 (germline): SGDLS, YYNGEE. The CDR3 sequence: CASSEIAGVHNEQFF. CDR3 in DNA: TGTGCCAGCAGCGAAATAGCGGGAGTCCACAATGAGCAGTTCTTC.

The chain combines TRBV29-1 with TRBJ2-1; D possibly matches TRBD1 or TRBD2 (5 bases each). The germline CDR1 and CDR2 sequences are SQVTM and ANQGSEA. This CDR3 comprises 13 residues. V was shortened by 7 bases and J by 3 bases, with 13 bases between the two germline ends. DNA for the CDR3: TGCAGCGGCGGACAAGGAGGCTACAATGAGCAGTTCTTC. Translating it yields CSGGQGGYNEQFF.

About this clone itself: Other nucleotide sequences in the sample specify the same CDR3. The chain combines TRBV14 with TRBJ1-5, with D perhaps matching TRBD1 (5 bases). With 1 base removed from V and 7 bases from J, the gap between germline ends came to 8 bases. Germline assignment: CDR1 SGHDN and CDR2 FVKESK. The CDR3 runs to 13 residues. The CDR3 coding sequence is TGTGCCAGCAGCCAAGGTGAGGGGCAGCCCCAGCATTTT. It specifies CASSQGEGQPQHF.

The chain carries TRBV5-1 and TRBJ2-7; D tentatively reads TRBD1 or TRBD2 (5 bases each). Trimming left V 3 bases short and J 5 bases short, with 18 bases between. CDR3 length equals 15 residues. Germline CDR1 SGHRS, CDR2 YFSETQ. CDR3 residues: CASSWGSSGKNEQYF. CDR3 in DNA: TGCGCCAGCAGCTGGGGGTCTAGTGGGAAAAACGAGCAGTACTTC.

The chain employs TRBV30 and TRBJ2-7; 9 positions agree with TRBD1. This CDR3 is built from 15 residues. Per the germline V gene, CDR1 is GTSNPN and CDR2 is SVGIG (reference sequence). J lost 5 bases, V lost 0 bases, and 8 bases had no gene match. The CDR3 region is CAWSVRDRDSDEQYF. The CDR3 DNA is TGTGCCTGGAGTGTACGGGACAGGGATAGCGACGAGCAGTACTTC.

The chain recombines TRBV27 with TRBJ1-2; D is unresolved. Deletions cut 4 bases from V and 4 bases from J, with 10 bases between. The CDR3 has 13 residues. Germline V gene data show CDR1 as MNHEY and CDR2 as SMNVEV (reference sequence). The CDR3 loop is CASSSSLGYGYTF. As DNA, the CDR3 is TGTGCCAGCAGTTCTTCTTTGGGCTATGGCTACACCTTC.